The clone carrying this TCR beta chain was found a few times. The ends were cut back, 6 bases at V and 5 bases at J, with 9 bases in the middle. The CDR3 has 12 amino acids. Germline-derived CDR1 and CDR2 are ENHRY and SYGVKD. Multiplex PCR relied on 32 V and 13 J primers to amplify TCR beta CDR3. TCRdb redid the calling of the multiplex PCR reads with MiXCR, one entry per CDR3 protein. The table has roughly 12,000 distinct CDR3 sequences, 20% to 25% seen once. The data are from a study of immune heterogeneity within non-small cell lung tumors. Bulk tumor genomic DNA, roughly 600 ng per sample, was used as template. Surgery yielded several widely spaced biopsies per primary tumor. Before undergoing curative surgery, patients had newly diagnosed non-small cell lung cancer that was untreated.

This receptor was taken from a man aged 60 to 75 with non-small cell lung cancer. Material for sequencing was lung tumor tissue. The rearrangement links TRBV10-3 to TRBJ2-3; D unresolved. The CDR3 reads CAIRPSGDTQYF. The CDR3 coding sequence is TGTGCCATCAGACCATCGGGAGATACGCAGTATTTT.